One sample yielded the 11 T cell receptor beta chains listed below, sequenced in a study of T-cell memory formation after mild COVID-19. TCRdb reprocessed the 5' RACE reads with MiXCR, giving one entry per CDR3 protein. The table shows over 500,000 distinct CDR3 sequences, with roughly 17% occurring only once. Sequenced material: PBMCs or a T cell subset sorted from them (not recorded which). These TCRs come from an adult woman who had mild COVID-19 (a few samples of this study predate the infection). Cell type and time point are not known.

This clonotype showed up just a few times. The chain joins TRBV10-3 to TRBJ1-5; D remains ambiguous. From germline, CDR1 is ENHRY and CDR2 SYGVKD. Trimming took off 0 bases at V and 2 bases at J, with 14 bases between the two ends. This CDR3 contains 17 residues. CDR3 in DNA: TGTGCCATCAGTGAGTCGACGGGAGGTTGGGGCAATCAGCCCCAGCATTTT. It yields the protein CAISESTGGWGNQPQHF.

This clonotype came up a few times. V and J are TRBV9 and TRBJ2-5; weak D call: TRBD1 (5 bases). CDR1 is SGDLS and CDR2 is YYNGEE in the germline V gene. This CDR3 is 14 amino acids long. V lost 0 bases and J lost 4, with 10 bases in between. The CDR3 is CASSVAGSRETQYF. The CDR3 DNA is TGTGCCAGCAGCGTAGCAGGGTCGCGAGAGACCCAGTACTTC.

This clonotype was detected only a few times. The DNA of the CDR3 is TGTGCCAGCAGCCCAACAGGGGTGGATAATTCACCCCTCCACTTT. It codes for CASSPTGVDNSPLHF. The V gene is TRBV27, the J gene TRBJ1-6, with 7 bases fitting TRBD1. Germline V gives CDR1 MNHEY, CDR2 SMNVEV (reference sequence). This CDR3 is 15 amino acids long. V lost 6 bases to trimming and J lost 5 bases; unmatched junction nucleotides: 7.

Of note for this clonotype: Germline and junction disagree at one end, which may indicate a read error. The chain joins TRBV4-1 to TRBJ2-7; 8 bases line up with TRBD1. Germline lookup yields CDR1 MGHRA and CDR2 YSYEKL. The CDR3 extends over 13 amino acids. CDR3 nucleotides: TGTGCCAGCAGCCAAACAGGGGGCTACGAGCAGTACTTC. This codes for CASSQTGGYEQYF.

This clonotype has just a few counts. This rearrangement joins TRBV5-4 to TRBJ2-5; TRBD2 matches 11 bases. This CDR3 is built from 17 residues. Germline V gene data show CDR1 as SGHNT and CDR2 as YYREEE (reference sequence). V lost 2 bases to trimming and J lost 5 bases; unmatched junction nucleotides: 11. CDR3 DNA sequence: TGTGCCAGCAGCTTCACACTACTAGCGGGAGCTGGCGAGACCCAGTACTTC. Its protein product is CASSFTLLAGAGETQYF. Full variable domain (rest looked up from reference TRBV5-4 and TRBJ2-5): ETGVTQSPTHLIKTRGQQVTLRCSSQSGHNTVSWYQQALGQGPQFIFQYYREEENGRGNFPPRFSGLQFPNYSSELNVNALELDDSALYLCASSFTLLAGAGETQYFGPGTRLLVL.

The CDR3 coding sequence is TGTGCCACCAGCAGAGGGGGCTACAGCTATGGCTACACCTTC. Its protein product is CATSRGGYSYGYTF. This chain links TRBV15 with TRBJ1-2; D might be TRBD1 (5 bases). CDR3 length equals 14 residues. V dropped 1 base and J dropped 4 bases, with 10 bases sitting between them. Germline V gene lookup returns CDR1 LNHNV and CDR2 YYDKDF (reference sequence).

The rearrangement links TRBV7-6 to TRBJ2-5, with a weak D call TRBD1 (5 bases). CDR3 length: 14 amino acids. Trimming took off 1 base at V and 6 bases at J, with 12 bases between the two ends. Germline CDR1 SGHVS, CDR2 FNYEAQ. CDR3 amino acids: CASSLGGTQKTQYF. The CDR3 DNA reads as TGTGCCAGCAGCTTAGGGGGCACCCAGAAGACCCAGTACTTC.

This clonotype was seen repeatedly, ten times or more. The chain recombines TRBV3-1 with TRBJ2-7; no clear D. The CDR3 runs 12 residues. The ends were cut back, 1 base at V and 1 base at J, with 2 bases in the middle. Germline CDR1 and CDR2: LGHDT and YNNKEL (reference sequence). The CDR3 reads CASSQGSYEQYF. For the CDR3, the DNA is TGTGCCAGCAGCCAAGGGTCCTACGAGCAGTACTTC.

This clonotype was seen a few times. The rearrangement links TRBV24-1 to TRBJ2-5; no firm D call. Per germline, CDR1 KGHDR and CDR2 SFDVKD. The CDR3 loop spans 11 amino acids. The germline V and J ends were trimmed by 5 bases and 2 bases, with 2 bases remaining between them. CDR3 region: CATSVQETQYF. Here the CDR3 DNA reads TGTGCCACCAGTGTACAAGAGACCCAGTACTTC.

The chain is built from TRBV4-2 and TRBJ2-7; D gene uncertain. CDR3 length: 15 residues. Trimming took 0 bases from V and 0 from J, leaving 9 bases between them. Germline V gene lookup returns CDR1 LGHNA and CDR2 YNFKEQ. The CDR3 nucleotides read TGTGCCAGCAGCCAAGATGACTCGGACTCCTACGAGCAGTACTTC. It encodes CASSQDDSDSYEQYF.

V gene TRBV20-1 combines with J gene TRBJ1-6; D possibly corresponds to TRBD1 (5 bases). Germline assignment: CDR1 DFQATT and CDR2 SNEGSKA (reference sequence). The V end was cut by 0 bases, the J end by 8 bases, with 14 bases between. This CDR3 has 15 residues. This CDR3 reads CSARDQGSWYSPLHF. In DNA form, the CDR3 reads TGCAGTGCTAGAGATCAGGGCAGTTGGTATTCACCCCTCCACTTT.